The clone carrying this TCR beta chain was counted only a few times. Its antigen is unknown. The sample is drawn from a study of T-cell memory formation after mild COVID-19. Study conclusions and caveats: Clonal second-wave expansions that peaked on day 37 had unconfirmed SARS-CoV-2 specificity.

TCRdb ran MiXCR on the 5' RACE reads and lists one entry per CDR3 protein. The top ten hold approximately 23% of the sample, which has roughly 310,000 distinct CDR3 sequences, 15% to 20% seen once. CDR3 length: 14 amino acids. CDR1 and CDR2 (germline): DFQATT, SNEGSKA (reference sequence). The V and J ends lost 1 base and 7 bases respectively, with 16 bases between them. The sample consisted of PBMCs or a T cell subset sorted from them (not recorded which). V gene TRBV20-1 combines with J gene TRBJ1-2; no clear D gene. This TCR came from a man between 18 and 29 years old who had mild COVID-19 (a few samples of this study predate the infection). Cell type and time point are not known. Here the CDR3 reads CSARGGPGVSGYTF. DNA of the CDR3: TGCAGTGCTAGAGGGGGTCCGGGAGTGAGTGGCTACACCTTC.